The rows below give T cell receptor beta chains drawn from one sample of a study of blood T cell repertoires in COVID-19. Sequencing was performed with immunoSEQ multiplex PCR; in TCRdb, only in-frame clones are kept and a portion is missing. This sample has about 320,000 clones, with 90% to 95% found just once. The sample was PBMCs or T cells enriched from blood (not recorded which). All receptors derive from a woman aged 25 to 45 who had been exposed to COVID-19. The CDR3 runs from the conserved cysteine through the conserved F or W. A D gene is named only where the DNA matches it firmly. Size is stated for part of the rows, as once, few or many counts, or as a class when the clone is expanded.

v_gene: TRBV12-5; j_gene: TRBJ1-2; abundance: NA; d_gene: NA; CDR3aa: CASGLVPQVNGYTF; CDR3nt: TGTGCTAGTGGTTTGGTACCGCAGGTAAATGGCTACACCTTC
v_gene: TRBV19; j_gene: TRBJ2-1; abundance: NA; d_gene: TRBD2; CDR3aa: CASSPRLAANEQFF; CDR3nt: TGTGCCAGTAGTCCTCGCCTAGCGGCTAATGAGCAGTTCTTC
v_gene: TRBV6-4; j_gene: TRBJ2-2; abundance: NA; d_gene: TRBD1; CDR3aa: CASSDRGRDTGELFF; CDR3nt: TGTGCCAGCAGTGACAGGGGGCGCGACACCGGGGAGCTGTTTTTT
v_gene: TRBV4-1; j_gene: TRBJ1-6; abundance: NA; d_gene: TRBD1; CDR3aa: CASSSRQGRIPPLHF; CDR3nt: TGCGCCAGCAGCAGTCGACAGGGTAGGATCCCTCCCCTCCACTTT
v_gene: TRBV19; j_gene: TRBJ1-2; abundance: NA; d_gene: NA; CDR3aa: CASRQNSNYGYTF; CDR3nt: TGTGCCAGTAGGCAAAACAGTAACTATGGCTACACCTTC
v_gene: TRBV3-1/TRBV3-2; j_gene: TRBJ1-4; abundance: NA; d_gene: NA; CDR3aa: CASSRPHGNEKLFF; CDR3nt: TGTGCCAGCAGCCGCCCTCACGGGAATGAAAAACTGTTTTTT
v_gene: TRBV5-1; j_gene: TRBJ2-1; abundance: NA; d_gene: NA; CDR3aa: CASSEGTGSYNEQFF; CDR3nt: TGCGCCAGCAGTGAGGGGACTGGCTCCTACAATGAGCAGTTCTTC
v_gene: TRBV20-1; j_gene: TRBJ1-2; abundance: NA; d_gene: NA; CDR3aa: CSASVTTGVHYTF; CDR3nt: TGCAGTGCTAGTGTCACCACCGGGGTGCACTACACCTTC
v_gene: TRBV5-1; j_gene: TRBJ1-1; abundance: NA; d_gene: NA; CDR3aa: CASSSAGQDYMNTEAFF; CDR3nt: TGCGCCAGCAGCTCCGCAGGGCAGGATTACATGAACACTGAAGCTTTCTTT
v_gene: TRBV3-1/TRBV3-2; j_gene: TRBJ1-1; abundance: NA; d_gene: TRBD1; CDR3aa: CASSLRDRGRTEAFF; CDR3nt: TGTGCCAGCAGCCTTAGGGACAGGGGACGCACTGAAGCTTTCTTT
v_gene: TRBV5-1; j_gene: TRBJ1-1; abundance: NA; d_gene: NA; CDR3aa: CASSKQQMNTEAFF; CDR3nt: TGCGCCAGCAGCAAACAACAGATGAACACTGAAGCTTTCTTT
v_gene: TRBV6-5; j_gene: TRBJ2-4; abundance: NA; d_gene: NA; CDR3aa: CASTYGGHGNIQYF; CDR3nt: TGTGCCAGCACCTACGGGGGGCACGGAAACATTCAGTACTTC
v_gene: TRBV18; j_gene: TRBJ1-1; abundance: NA; d_gene: TRBD1; CDR3aa: CASSRQQGKNTEAFF; CDR3nt: TGTGCCAGCTCGCGTCAACAGGGGAAGAACACTGAAGCTTTCTTT
v_gene: TRBV5-1; j_gene: TRBJ2-1; abundance: NA; d_gene: NA; CDR3aa: CASHQGHNEQFF; CDR3nt: TGCGCCAGCCATCAGGGGCACAATGAGCAGTTCTTC
v_gene: TRBV24-1; j_gene: TRBJ1-1; abundance: NA; d_gene: NA; CDR3aa: CATSDLFNTEAFF; CDR3nt: TGTGCCACCAGTGATTTGTTTAATACTGAAGCTTTCTTT
v_gene: TRBV7-3; j_gene: TRBJ2-2; abundance: NA; d_gene: NA; CDR3aa: CASSLISAGPNTGELFF; CDR3nt: TGTGCCAGCAGCTTAATTTCCGCGGGGCCGAACACCGGGGAGCTGTTTTTT
v_gene: TRBV27; j_gene: TRBJ1-5; abundance: NA; d_gene: NA; CDR3aa: CASSLSAKYVPQHF; CDR3nt: TGTGCCAGCAGTTTATCGGCCAAATATGTGCCCCAGCATTTT
v_gene: TRBV18; j_gene: TRBJ2-7; abundance: NA; d_gene: TRBD1; CDR3aa: CASSPDRAAEQYF; CDR3nt: TGTGCCAGCTCACCGGACAGGGCCGCAGAGCAGTACTTC
v_gene: TRBV2; j_gene: TRBJ1-2; abundance: NA; d_gene: TRBD1; CDR3aa: CASKPRGYNSGGYTF; CDR3nt: TGTGCCAGCAAACCCAGGGGGTATAATTCGGGAGGCTACACCTTC
v_gene: TRBV3-1/TRBV3-2; j_gene: TRBJ2-7; abundance: NA; d_gene: TRBD2; CDR3aa: CASSLRTSGVGEQYF; CDR3nt: TGTGCCAGCAGCCTAAGGACTAGCGGGGTTGGCGAGCAGTACTTC
v_gene: TRBV3-1/TRBV3-2; j_gene: TRBJ1-3; abundance: NA; d_gene: NA; CDR3aa: CASSQVGAHGNTIYF; CDR3nt: TGTGCCAGCAGCCAAGTAGGGGCTCATGGAAACACCATATATTTT
v_gene: TRBV9; j_gene: TRBJ1-1; abundance: NA; d_gene: NA; CDR3aa: CASSVAGTGGAAFF; CDR3nt: TGTGCCAGCAGCGTAGCAGGGACGGGGGGCGCGGCTTTCTTT
v_gene: TRBV1; j_gene: TRBJ2-2; abundance: NA; d_gene: NA; CDR3aa: CTSSQGPSWRYTGELFF; CDR3nt: TGCACCAGCAGCCAAGGGCCCTCCTGGCGGTACACCGGGGAGCTGTTTTTT
v_gene: TRBV12-3/TRBV12-4; j_gene: TRBJ1-6; abundance: NA; d_gene: NA; CDR3aa: CASSLQGSPLHF; CDR3nt: TGTGCCAGCAGTTTACAGGGTTCACCCCTCCACTTT
v_gene: TRBV7-9; j_gene: TRBJ1-2; abundance: NA; d_gene: TRBD1; CDR3aa: CASSAQGAANYGYTF; CDR3nt: TGTGCCAGCAGCGCACAGGGGGCCGCTAACTATGGCTACACCTTC
v_gene: TRBV4-3; j_gene: TRBJ1-1; abundance: NA; d_gene: NA; CDR3aa: CASSQDLPTRQNTEAFF; CDR3nt: TGCGCCAGCAGCCAAGATCTTCCCACCCGACAGAACACTGAAGCTTTCTTT
v_gene: TRBV21-1; j_gene: TRBJ1-2; abundance: NA; d_gene: NA; CDR3aa: CADGGQTGGYTF; CDR3nt: TGTGCCGATGGCGGGCAGACCGGTGGCTACACCTTC
v_gene: TRBV3-1/TRBV3-2; j_gene: TRBJ2-7; abundance: few; d_gene: NA; CDR3aa: CASSHRLSTVLSYEQYF; CDR3nt: TGTGCCAGCAGCCATCGTCTTTCCACAGTCCTCTCCTACGAGCAGTACTTC
v_gene: TRBV11-2; j_gene: TRBJ1-1; abundance: NA; d_gene: TRBD1; CDR3aa: CASNYRGFNTEAFF; CDR3nt: TGTGCCAGCAACTACAGGGGCTTTAACACTGAAGCTTTCTTT
v_gene: TRBV5-5; j_gene: TRBJ2-5; abundance: NA; d_gene: TRBD2; CDR3aa: CASSLRAGGGETQYF; CDR3nt: TGTGCCAGCAGCTTGAGGGCGGGGGGGGGAGAGACCCAGTACTTC
v_gene: TRBV7-9; j_gene: TRBJ1-1; abundance: NA; d_gene: NA; CDR3aa: CASSLVGGGNTEAFF; CDR3nt: TGTGCCAGCAGCTTAGTCGGGGGTGGAAACACTGAAGCTTTCTTT
v_gene: TRBV7-3; j_gene: TRBJ2-1; abundance: NA; d_gene: TRBD1; CDR3aa: CASSPDRGLYNEQFF; CDR3nt: TGTGCCAGCAGCCCGGACAGGGGACTGTACAATGAGCAGTTCTTC
v_gene: TRBV5-6; j_gene: TRBJ1-6; abundance: NA; d_gene: TRBD1; CDR3aa: CASSLAGQGFNSPLHF; CDR3nt: TGTGCCAGCAGCTTGGCCGGACAGGGGTTTAATTCACCCCTCCACTTT
v_gene: TRBV4-1; j_gene: TRBJ2-3; abundance: NA; d_gene: NA; CDR3aa: CASSQEVLARTQYF; CDR3nt: TGCGCCAGCAGCCAAGAGGTGCTAGCCCGTACGCAGTATTTT
v_gene: TRBV5-1; j_gene: TRBJ2-3; abundance: NA; d_gene: NA; CDR3aa: CASSVTSTSDTQYF; CDR3nt: TGCGCCAGCAGCGTAACTAGCACCTCAGATACGCAGTATTTT
v_gene: TRBV4-2; j_gene: TRBJ1-2; abundance: NA; d_gene: TRBD1; CDR3aa: CASSQGTGSYGYTF; CDR3nt: TGTGCCAGCAGCCAAGGGACAGGGAGCTATGGCTACACCTTC
v_gene: TRBV4-3; j_gene: TRBJ1-4; abundance: NA; d_gene: TRBD1; CDR3aa: CASGGQPNEKLFF; CDR3nt: TGCGCCAGCGGGGGACAGCCTAATGAAAAACTGTTTTTT
v_gene: TRBV30; j_gene: TRBJ2-7; abundance: NA; d_gene: TRBD1; CDR3aa: CAWGAGTDGYEQYF; CDR3nt: TGTGCCTGGGGGGCCGGGACAGATGGCTACGAGCAGTACTTC
v_gene: TRBV4-2; j_gene: TRBJ1-3; abundance: NA; d_gene: NA; CDR3aa: CASSQDRAGNTIYF; CDR3nt: TGTGCCAGCAGCCAAGACAGGGCTGGAAACACCATATATTTT
v_gene: TRBV5-1; j_gene: TRBJ1-5; abundance: NA; d_gene: NA; CDR3aa: CASSSQGGQPQHF; CDR3nt: TGCGCCAGCAGCTCGCAGGGCGGCCAGCCCCAGCATTTT
v_gene: TRBV3-1/TRBV3-2; j_gene: TRBJ1-1; abundance: NA; d_gene: NA; CDR3aa: CASSQHRANTEAFF; CDR3nt: TGTGCCAGCAGCCAGCACAGGGCGAACACTGAAGCTTTCTTT
v_gene: TRBV2; j_gene: TRBJ1-5; abundance: once; d_gene: NA; CDR3aa: CASSEERFNQPQHF; CDR3nt: TGTGCCAGCAGTGAAGAACGGTTCAATCAGCCCCAGCATTTT
v_gene: TRBV29-1; j_gene: TRBJ1-2; abundance: once; d_gene: NA; CDR3aa: CSVEGNRLDNYGYTF; CDR3nt: TGCAGCGTTGAAGGAAACAGGCTTGATAACTATGGCTACACCTTC
v_gene: TRBV12-3/TRBV12-4; j_gene: TRBJ1-1; abundance: NA; d_gene: TRBD1; CDR3aa: CASIIAGGRFAFF; CDR3nt: TGTGCCAGCATTATTGCAGGGGGAAGGTTCGCTTTCTTT
v_gene: TRBV5-6; j_gene: TRBJ1-2; abundance: NA; d_gene: TRBD1; CDR3aa: CASSLGPTGVLDYGYTF; CDR3nt: TGTGCCAGCAGCTTGGGCCCCACAGGGGTATTAGACTATGGCTACACCTTC
v_gene: TRBV4-1; j_gene: TRBJ2-1; abundance: once; d_gene: NA; CDR3aa: CASSQDLRDEQFF; CDR3nt: TGCGCCAGCAGCCAAGACCTCAGGGATGAGCAGTTCTTC
v_gene: TRBV4-1; j_gene: TRBJ1-4; abundance: NA; d_gene: NA; CDR3aa: CASSPLTATNEKLFF; CDR3nt: TGCGCCAGCAGCCCGCTGACAGCAACTAATGAAAAACTGTTTTTT
v_gene: TRBV2; j_gene: TRBJ1-1; abundance: once; d_gene: NA; CDR3aa: CASSGGSSIGTEAFF; CDR3nt: TGTGCCAGCAGTGGAGGGAGCTCAATAGGCACTGAAGCTTTCTTT
v_gene: TRBV5-4; j_gene: TRBJ1-6; abundance: NA; d_gene: NA; CDR3aa: CASSLSGIKAHSPLHF; CDR3nt: TGTGCCAGCAGCCTTTCCGGGATCAAAGCCCATTCACCCCTCCACTTT